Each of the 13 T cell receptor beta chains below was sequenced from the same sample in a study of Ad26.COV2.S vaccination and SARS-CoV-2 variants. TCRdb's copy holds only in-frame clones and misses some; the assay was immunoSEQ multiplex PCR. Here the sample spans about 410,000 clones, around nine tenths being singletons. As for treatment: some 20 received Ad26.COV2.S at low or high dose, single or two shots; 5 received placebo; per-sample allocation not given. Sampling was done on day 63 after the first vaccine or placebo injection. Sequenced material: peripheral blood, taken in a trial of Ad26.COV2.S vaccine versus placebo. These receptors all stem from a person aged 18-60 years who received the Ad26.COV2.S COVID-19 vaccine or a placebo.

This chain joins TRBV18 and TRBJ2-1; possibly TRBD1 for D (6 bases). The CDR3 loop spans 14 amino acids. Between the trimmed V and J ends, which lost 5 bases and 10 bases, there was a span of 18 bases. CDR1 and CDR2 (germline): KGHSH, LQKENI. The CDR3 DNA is TGTGCCAGCTCATCCTCGGCAGGGGTGAGGGAGCAGTTCTTC. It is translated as CASSSSAGVREQFF.

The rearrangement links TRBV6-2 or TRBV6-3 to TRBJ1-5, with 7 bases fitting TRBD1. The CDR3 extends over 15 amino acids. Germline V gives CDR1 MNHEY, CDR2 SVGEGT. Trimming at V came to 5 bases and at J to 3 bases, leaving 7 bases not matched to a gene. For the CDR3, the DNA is TGTGCCAGCAGTGGACGGACAGGCCTCAATCAGCCCCAGCATTTT. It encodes CASSGRTGLNQPQHF.

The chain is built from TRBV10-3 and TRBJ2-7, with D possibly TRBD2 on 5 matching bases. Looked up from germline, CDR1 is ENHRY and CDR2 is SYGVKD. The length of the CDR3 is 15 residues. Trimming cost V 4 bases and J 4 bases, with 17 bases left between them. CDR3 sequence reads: CAISGGSGMVYEQYF. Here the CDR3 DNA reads TGTGCCATCAGTGGGGGATCGGGGATGGTATACGAGCAGTACTTC.

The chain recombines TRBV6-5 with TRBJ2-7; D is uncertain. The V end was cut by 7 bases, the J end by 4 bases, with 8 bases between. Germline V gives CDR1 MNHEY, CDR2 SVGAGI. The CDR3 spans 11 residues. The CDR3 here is CASKRGYEQYF. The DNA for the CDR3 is TGTGCCAGCAAGAGAGGATACGAGCAGTACTTC.

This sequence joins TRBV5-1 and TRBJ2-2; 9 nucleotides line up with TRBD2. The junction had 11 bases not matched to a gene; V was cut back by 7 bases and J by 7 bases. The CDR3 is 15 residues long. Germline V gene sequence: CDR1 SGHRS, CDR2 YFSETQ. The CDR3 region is CASDPTGGGVGELFF. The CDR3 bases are TGCGCCAGCGACCCCACAGGCGGGGGGGTCGGGGAGCTGTTTTTT.

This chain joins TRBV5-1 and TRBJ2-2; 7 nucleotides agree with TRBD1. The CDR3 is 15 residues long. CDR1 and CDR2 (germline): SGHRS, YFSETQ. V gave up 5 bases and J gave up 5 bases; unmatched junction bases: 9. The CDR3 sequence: CASSEATGSTGELFF. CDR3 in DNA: TGCGCCAGCAGTGAAGCGACAGGGAGTACCGGGGAGCTGTTTTTT.

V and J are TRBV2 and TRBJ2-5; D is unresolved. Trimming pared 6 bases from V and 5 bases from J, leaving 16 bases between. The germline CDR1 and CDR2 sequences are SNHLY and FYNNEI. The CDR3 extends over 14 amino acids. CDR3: CASRPVAVVETQYF. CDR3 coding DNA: TGTGCCAGCAGGCCAGTGGCGGTTGTGGAGACCCAGTACTTC.

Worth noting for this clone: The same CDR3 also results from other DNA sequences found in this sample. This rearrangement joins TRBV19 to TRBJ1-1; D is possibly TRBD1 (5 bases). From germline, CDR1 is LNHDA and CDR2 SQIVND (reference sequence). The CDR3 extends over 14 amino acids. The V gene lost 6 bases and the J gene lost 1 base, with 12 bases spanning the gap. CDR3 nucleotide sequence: TGTGCCAGTAGCCTGGGCCAGGGGAACACTGAAGCTTTCTTT. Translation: CASSLGQGNTEAFF.

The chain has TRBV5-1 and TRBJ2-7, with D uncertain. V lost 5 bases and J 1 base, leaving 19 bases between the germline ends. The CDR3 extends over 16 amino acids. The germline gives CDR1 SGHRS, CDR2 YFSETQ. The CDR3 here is CASSHREVASSYEQYF. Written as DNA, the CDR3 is TGCGCCAGCAGTCACCGCGAAGTGGCAAGTTCCTACGAGCAGTACTTC.

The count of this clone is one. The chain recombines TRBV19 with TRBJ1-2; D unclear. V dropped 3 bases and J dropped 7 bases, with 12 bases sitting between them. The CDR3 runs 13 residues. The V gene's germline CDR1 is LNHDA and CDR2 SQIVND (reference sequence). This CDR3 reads CASSMRWGSGYTF. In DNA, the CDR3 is TGTGCCAGTAGTATGAGGTGGGGTTCTGGCTACACCTTC.

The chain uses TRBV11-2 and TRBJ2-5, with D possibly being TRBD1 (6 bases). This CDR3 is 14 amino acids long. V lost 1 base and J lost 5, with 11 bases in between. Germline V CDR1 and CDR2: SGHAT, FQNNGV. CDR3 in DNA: TGTGCCAGCAGCTTAGGGGTCCAGGGGGAGACCCAGTACTTC. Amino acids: CASSLGVQGETQYF.

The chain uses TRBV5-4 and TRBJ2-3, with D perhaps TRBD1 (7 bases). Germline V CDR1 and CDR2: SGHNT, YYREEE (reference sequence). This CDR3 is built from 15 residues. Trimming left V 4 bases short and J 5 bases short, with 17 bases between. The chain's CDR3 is CASSRTGDGGDTQYF. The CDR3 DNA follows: TGTGCCAGCAGCAGAACAGGGGACGGGGGAGATACGCAGTATTTT.

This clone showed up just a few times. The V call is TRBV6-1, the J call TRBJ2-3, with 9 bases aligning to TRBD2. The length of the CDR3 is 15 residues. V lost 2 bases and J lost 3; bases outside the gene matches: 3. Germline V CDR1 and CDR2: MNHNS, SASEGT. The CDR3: CASSESAGGTDTQYF. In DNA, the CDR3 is TGTGCCAGCAGTGAATCGGCGGGGGGGACAGATACGCAGTATTTT.